Listed below are T cell receptor beta chains from one sample, sequenced in a study of blood T cell repertoires in COVID-19. Using immunoSEQ multiplex PCR, the repertoire was profiled, and TCRdb retains in-frame clones only, with some absent. The table shows about 26,000 clones, with 90% occurring only once. The source material was peripheral blood. These receptor sequences come from a man in his 70s with acute or convalescent COVID-19. The CDR3 runs from the conserved cysteine through the conserved F or W. The D gene is left open where the match is weak. Only some rows state a clone size, as once, few, many or a class for expanded clones.

j_gene: TRBJ2-2; d_gene: TRBD2; v_gene: TRBV4-2; abundance: NA; CDR3aa: CASSQDSLAASNTGELFF; CDR3nt: TGTGCCAGCAGCCAAGATTCACTAGCGGCATCGAACACCGGGGAGCTGTTTTTT
j_gene: TRBJ2-7; d_gene: TRBD2; v_gene: TRBV7-2; abundance: NA; CDR3aa: CASSFGAGDEQYF; CDR3nt: TGTGCCAGCAGCTTTGGAGCGGGGGACGAGCAGTACTTC
j_gene: TRBJ1-3; d_gene: TRBD1; v_gene: TRBV18; abundance: once; CDR3aa: CASSPSPQGAGNTIYF; CDR3nt: TGTGCCAGCTCACCAAGCCCCCAGGGGGCCGGAAACACCATATATTTT
j_gene: TRBJ2-2; d_gene: NA; v_gene: TRBV7-2; abundance: NA; CDR3aa: CASRVRRNTGELFF; CDR3nt: TGTGCCAGCAGGGTGAGGAGGAACACCGGGGAGCTGTTTTTT
j_gene: TRBJ2-1; d_gene: NA; v_gene: TRBV9; abundance: NA; CDR3aa: CASSDGQYNEQFF; CDR3nt: TGTGCCAGCAGCGATGGACAGTACAATGAGCAGTTCTTC
j_gene: TRBJ2-5; d_gene: NA; v_gene: TRBV5-4; abundance: NA; CDR3aa: CASSSYIGETQYF; CDR3nt: TGTGCCAGCAGCTCGTATATCGGTGAGACCCAGTACTTC
j_gene: TRBJ2-5; d_gene: TRBD1; v_gene: TRBV7-8; abundance: once; CDR3aa: CASSRDRGQETQYF; CDR3nt: TGTGCCAGCAGCCGCGACAGGGGCCAAGAGACCCAGTACTTC
j_gene: TRBJ1-5; d_gene: TRBD1; v_gene: TRBV9; abundance: NA; CDR3aa: CASSPGTGGLNQPQHF; CDR3nt: TGTGCCAGCAGCCCCGGGACAGGGGGCCTAAATCAGCCCCAGCATTTT
j_gene: TRBJ2-2; d_gene: NA; v_gene: TRBV5-1; abundance: NA; CDR3aa: CASSWRVDRMERTGGELFF; CDR3nt: TGCGCCAGCAGCTGGAGGGTGGACAGGATGGAACGAACAGGCGGGGAGCTGTTTTTT
j_gene: TRBJ2-2; d_gene: NA; v_gene: TRBV5-1; abundance: NA; CDR3aa: CASSLGGIGTGELFF; CDR3nt: TGCGCCAGCAGCTTGGGCGGGATAGGTACCGGGGAGCTGTTTTTT
j_gene: TRBJ1-5; d_gene: NA; v_gene: TRBV19; abundance: NA; CDR3aa: CASRFNGVSNQPQHF; CDR3nt: TGTGCCAGTAGATTCAACGGGGTGAGCAATCAGCCCCAGCATTTT
j_gene: TRBJ2-7; d_gene: NA; v_gene: TRBV25-1; abundance: few; CDR3aa: CASSGPGEQYF; CDR3nt: TGTGCCAGCAGTGGACCAGGGGAGCAGTACTTC
j_gene: TRBJ2-3; d_gene: NA; v_gene: TRBV6-5; abundance: once; CDR3aa: CASKPDPGADTQYF; CDR3nt: TGTGCCAGCAAGCCGGACCCCGGGGCAGATACGCAGTATTTT
j_gene: TRBJ1-5; d_gene: NA; v_gene: TRBV6-2/TRBV6-3; abundance: NA; CDR3aa: CASSYIRQAHRPQHF; CDR3nt: TGTGCCAGCAGTTACATCCGGCAGGCTCATCGGCCCCAGCATTTT
j_gene: TRBJ2-3; d_gene: TRBD2; v_gene: TRBV7-9; abundance: NA; CDR3aa: CASSSGTSGRADTQYF; CDR3nt: TGTGCCAGCAGCTCAGGGACTAGCGGGAGGGCAGATACGCAGTATTTT
j_gene: TRBJ2-7; d_gene: NA; v_gene: TRBV6-2/TRBV6-3; abundance: NA; CDR3aa: CASSLLPQYEQYF; CDR3nt: TGTGCCAGCAGTCTTCTCCCTCAGTACGAGCAGTACTTC
j_gene: TRBJ2-4; d_gene: TRBD2; v_gene: TRBV28; abundance: NA; CDR3aa: CASSLDVREGRGYIQYF; CDR3nt: TGTGCCAGCAGTTTAGACGTTCGGGAGGGGCGAGGGTACATTCAGTACTTC
j_gene: TRBJ2-5; d_gene: NA; v_gene: TRBV6-5; abundance: NA; CDR3aa: CASSYSRDSETQYF; CDR3nt: TGTGCCAGCAGTTACTCACGGGACTCAGAGACCCAGTACTTC
j_gene: TRBJ2-5; d_gene: NA; v_gene: TRBV6-5; abundance: NA; CDR3aa: CASRSTTGFLETQYF; CDR3nt: TGTGCCAGCAGAAGCACCACAGGGTTTCTAGAGACCCAGTACTTC
j_gene: TRBJ1-6; d_gene: NA; v_gene: TRBV18; abundance: NA; CDR3aa: CASSPSVQGTGSPLHF; CDR3nt: TGTGCCAGCTCACCATCCGTGCAGGGTACGGGCTCACCCCTCCACTTT
j_gene: TRBJ2-5; d_gene: TRBD2; v_gene: TRBV4-1; abundance: NA; CDR3aa: CASSPGLAGEETQYF; CDR3nt: TGCGCCAGCAGCCCTGGACTAGCGGGAGAGGAGACCCAGTACTTC
j_gene: TRBJ1-5; d_gene: NA; v_gene: TRBV6-5; abundance: NA; CDR3aa: CASSYDSTNQPQHF; CDR3nt: TGTGCCAGCAGCTATGACAGCACCAATCAGCCCCAGCATTTT
j_gene: TRBJ1-5; d_gene: NA; v_gene: TRBV27; abundance: medium-sized; CDR3aa: CASSLTESNQPQHF; CDR3nt: TGTGCCAGCAGTTTAACGGAGAGCAATCAGCCCCAGCATTTT
j_gene: TRBJ2-7; d_gene: TRBD1; v_gene: TRBV5-1; abundance: NA; CDR3aa: CASSLGQGISYEQYF; CDR3nt: TGCGCCAGCAGCTTGGGACAGGGGATATCCTACGAGCAGTACTTC